This passage covers 14 T cell receptor beta chains from one sample sequenced in a study of control samples from healthy donors and cancer patients. Method: immunoSEQ multiplex PCR; TCRdb's copy keeps in-frame clones and lacks some. In the table there are 90,000 to 110,000 clones, roughly 89% of which are singletons. Sequenced: blood. Receptors were obtained from a woman aged 45-60 years in good health.

This chain uses TRBV10-2 with TRBJ2-5; no clear D gene. CDR1 is WSHSY and CDR2 is SAAADI in the germline V gene. The germline V and J ends were trimmed by 6 bases and 0 bases, with 14 bases remaining between them. The length of the CDR3 is 15 residues. The CDR3 DNA reads as TGCGCCAGCAGGGATGAGGTCCGGTACCAAGAGACCCAGTACTTC. It yields the protein CASRDEVRYQETQYF.

The J gene is TRBJ2-5, the V gene TRBV12-3 or TRBV12-4; possible D gene TRBD2, 5 bases. The V gene lost 5 bases and the J gene lost 4 bases, with 11 bases spanning the gap. CDR3 length equals 13 residues. CDR3 nucleotide sequence: TGTGCCAGCAGTACTAGTGAGGGAGAGACCCAGTACTTC. Amino acids: CASSTSEGETQYF.

The CDR3 spells CASSQEEGLSGTQYF. The DNA of the CDR3 is TGCGCCAGCAGCCAAGAAGAGGGACTTTCAGGGACCCAGTACTTC. The V call is TRBV4-1, the J call TRBJ2-5; possibly TRBD2 for D (6 bases). This CDR3 region has 15 residues. Per the germline V gene, CDR1 is MGHRA and CDR2 is YSYEKL. V was trimmed by 0 bases and J by 7 bases, leaving 15 bases between them.

The chain uses TRBV6-5 and TRBJ1-2; TRBD1 might be the D (5 bases). With 5 bases removed from V and 6 bases from J, the gap between germline ends came to 13 bases. The germline V gene has CDR1 MNHEY and CDR2 SVGAGI. The CDR3 sequence is 13 residues long. CDR3 sequence reads: CASSRTGGDGYTF. DNA for the CDR3: TGTGCCAGCAGTAGGACGGGGGGTGATGGCTACACCTTC.

V is TRBV4-1 and J is TRBJ1-6; a weak D match, TRBD1 (5 bases). The CDR3 extends over 16 amino acids. V was shortened by 4 bases and J by 9 bases, with 19 bases between the two germline ends. CDR1 is MGHRA and CDR2 is YSYEKL in the germline V gene. CDR3: CASSPRTGFEFSPLHF. In nucleotides, the CDR3 is TGCGCCAGCAGCCCTCGAACAGGTTTTGAATTTTCACCCCTCCACTTT.

This sequence joins TRBV6-5 and TRBJ2-7; TRBD2 matches at 8 bases. Germline CDR1 MNHEY, CDR2 SVGAGI. The V segment lost 6 bases and the J segment 3 bases; nucleotides outside the gene matches: 7. This CDR3 spans 14 amino acids. The CDR3, as DNA: TGTGCCAGCAGCGCCGGGGGGGACGGCTACGAGCAGTACGTC. Protein: CASSAGGDGYEQYV.

This clone has a single count. J is TRBJ2-1 and V is TRBV12-5, with 10 positions matching TRBD2. Germline V gives CDR1 LGHNT, CDR2 FRNRAP. The length of the CDR3 is 17 residues. Trimming removed 3 bases from V and 2 bases from J; junction bases left unmatched: 7. Written as DNA, the CDR3 is TGTGCTAGTGGTTTCCGAGGACTAGCGGACGCCTACAATGAGCAGTTCTTC. Translation gives CASGFRGLADAYNEQFF.

V usage is TRBV10-3 and J usage is TRBJ2-5; 10 positions agree with TRBD2. This CDR3 is built from 18 residues. The V and J ends lost 1 base and 2 bases, in that order; junction bases with no gene match: 10. The germline V gene has CDR1 ENHRY and CDR2 SYGVKD. The CDR3 nucleotides read TGTGCCATCAGTGAGTGGGCTAGCGGGGGAGAGGGGCAAGAGACCCAGTACTTC. Translation: CAISEWASGGEGQETQYF.

The V call is TRBV5-1, the J call TRBJ2-7; no clear D gene. Germline values: CDR1 SGHRS, CDR2 YFSETQ. The CDR3 consists of 13 residues. The V gene lost 2 bases and the J gene lost 2 bases, with 8 bases spanning the gap. For the CDR3, the DNA is TGCGCCAGCAGCTTAAGCAAGCCCTACGAGCAGTACTTC. It translates to CASSLSKPYEQYF.

The chain recombines TRBV30 with TRBJ1-6; D gene ambiguous. CDR1 GTSNPN and CDR2 SVGIG come from the germline V gene (reference sequence). The CDR3 is made up of 14 amino acids. The germline V and J ends were trimmed by 3 bases and 6 bases, with 12 bases remaining between them. The CDR3 sequence: CAWSREQINSPLHF. As DNA, the CDR3 is TGTGCCTGGAGCCGCGAACAAATTAATTCACCCCTCCACTTT.

The chain links TRBV2 to TRBJ2-2, with 12 bases fitting TRBD2. This CDR3 contains 17 residues. The V gene end was trimmed by 6 bases and the J gene end by 9 bases; junction bases not matched to a gene: 14. The germline gives CDR1 SNHLY, CDR2 FYNNEI. The CDR3 protein is CASRRRLAGVLHRELFF. CDR3 sequence (DNA): TGTGCCAGCAGGCGTCGACTAGCGGGAGTTTTGCACCGGGAGCTGTTTTTT.

The chain has TRBV2 and TRBJ1-1; D remains ambiguous. Trimming shortened V by 2 bases and J by 0 bases, and 10 bases separated the two germline ends. From germline, CDR1 is SNHLY and CDR2 FYNNEI. The CDR3 totals 15 residues. The CDR3 here is CASSELTALNTEAFF. DNA of the CDR3: TGTGCCAGCAGTGAATTAACGGCTCTGAACACTGAAGCTTTCTTT.

The chain uses TRBV14 and TRBJ2-7; D unclear. CDR3 length: 13 amino acids. V lost 8 bases to trimming and J lost 0 bases, with 11 bases between them. Per germline, CDR1 SGHDN and CDR2 FVKESK. CDR3 sequence reads: CASRLAASYEQYF. CDR3 DNA: TGTGCCAGCCGTTTAGCCGCCTCCTACGAGCAGTACTTC.

The rearrangement uses TRBV6-2 or TRBV6-3 and TRBJ2-7; D may match TRBD1 or TRBD2 (5 bases each). Germline CDR1 is MNHEY and CDR2 is SVGEGT. The CDR3 is 14 amino acids. The germline V and J ends were trimmed by 5 bases and 4 bases, with 15 bases remaining between them. The CDR3 here is CASSNRDRVYEQYV. CDR3 coding DNA: TGTGCCAGCAGTAACCGGGACCGTGTGTACGAGCAGTACGTC.